One and the same sample provided the 11 T cell receptor beta chains below, sequenced in a study of blood T cell repertoires in COVID-19. Here immunoSEQ multiplex PCR was the method, and the copy in TCRdb shows in-frame clones only, minus some. The sample shows fewer than 250,000 clones, approximately 86% of them seen only once. The sequenced sample was peripheral blood. These receptor sequences come from a man in his forties with acute or convalescent COVID-19.

The chain couples TRBV6-2 or TRBV6-3 to TRBJ2-6; 8 nucleotides line up with TRBD1. The CDR3 contains 15 residues. Germline lookup yields CDR1 MNHEY and CDR2 SVGEGT. V lost 6 bases and J lost 0; bases outside the gene matches: 1. CDR3 nucleotides: TGTGCCAGCAGCACAGGGGGCTCTGGGGCCAACGTCCTGACTTTC. Its translation is CASSTGGSGANVLTF.

V gene TRBV5-1 combines with J gene TRBJ1-6; D gene unclear. This CDR3 contains 14 residues. With 7 bases removed from V and 7 bases from J, the gap between germline ends came to 15 bases. Germline CDR1 reads SGHRS; CDR2 reads YFSETQ. The CDR3 protein is CASRTGNGNSPLHF. The CDR3 bases are TGCGCCAGCCGGACGGGGAACGGCAATTCACCCCTCCACTTT.

Here the CDR3 reads CASSLDRNNQPQHF. DNA of the CDR3: TGTGCCAGTAGTCTTGACAGAAACAATCAGCCCCAGCATTTT. The chain joins TRBV19 to TRBJ1-5; D is possibly TRBD1 (5 bases). This CDR3 has 14 residues. In germline, CDR1 is LNHDA, CDR2 SQIVND (reference sequence). Trimming pared 5 bases from V and 3 bases from J, leaving 11 bases between. Filled out from reference TRBV19 and TRBJ1-5, the complete variable domain reads DGGITQSPKYLFRKEGQNVTLSCEQNLNHDAMYWYRQDPGQGLRLIYYSQIVNDFQKGDIAEGYSVSREKKESFPLTVTSAQKNPTAFYLCASSLDRNNQPQHFGDGTRLSIL.

CDR3 residues: CSVDRRGSTDTQYF. Written as DNA, the CDR3 is TGCAGCGTTGATCGTAGGGGCAGCACAGATACGCAGTATTTT. The chain carries TRBV29-1 and TRBJ2-3; a possible D gene is TRBD1 (5 bases). The CDR3 has 14 amino acids. Germline V gene sequence: CDR1 SQVTM, CDR2 ANQGSEA. V lost 3 bases, J lost 0 bases, and 10 bases lay in between.

The chain is built from TRBV24-1 and TRBJ2-3; tentatively, D is TRBD2 (5 bases). Germline loops: CDR1 KGHDR, CDR2 SFDVKD. The CDR3 is 11 residues long. Trimming took 10 bases from V and 7 from J, leaving 11 bases between them. The CDR3 region has the DNA TGTGCCACTCAGGAGCGGAATACGCAGTATTTT. Translated, it gives CATQERNTQYF.

The chain links TRBV7-2 to TRBJ2-2; D not resolved. Trimming stripped 5 bases from V and 3 bases from J, with 10 bases between. The germline gives CDR1 SGHTA, CDR2 FQGNSA. The CDR3 contains 14 residues. In DNA, the CDR3 is TGTGCCAGCAGCCTACAGTATTACACCGGGGAGCTGTTTTTT. It yields the protein CASSLQYYTGELFF.

The rearrangement links TRBV5-6 to TRBJ2-5; D remains ambiguous. From germline, CDR1 is SGHDT and CDR2 YYEEEE. CDR3 length equals 12 residues. V lost 5 bases and J lost 2, with 7 bases in between. CDR3 sequence reads: CASRWAQETQYF. The CDR3, as DNA: TGTGCCAGCAGGTGGGCTCAAGAGACCCAGTACTTC.

V is TRBV5-1 and J is TRBJ1-5; D gene ambiguous. Germline V CDR1 and CDR2: SGHRS, YFSETQ. The CDR3 sequence is 15 residues long. The V and J ends lost 0 bases and 1 base respectively, with 8 bases between them. The CDR3 DNA follows: TGCGCCAGCAGCTTGGGTATTCAGAGCAATCAGCCCCAGCATTTT. It is translated as CASSLGIQSNQPQHF.

The chain joins TRBV21-1 to TRBJ1-2; the listed D gene, TRBD1, was not tested against the DNA. TRBV21-1 is termed a pseudogene. CDR3 length: 16 amino acids. CDR3 protein: CASSKEGTLPGYGYTF. The CDR3, as DNA: TGTGCCAGCAGCAAAGAGGGGACACTTCCGGGCTATGGCTACACCTTC.

The V call is TRBV7-8, the J call TRBJ1-5, with D maybe TRBD1 (6 bases). The CDR3 sequence is 16 residues long. Germline assignment: CDR1 SGHVS and CDR2 FQNEAQ. Trimming took 2 bases from V and 7 from J, leaving 18 bases between them. The CDR3 nucleotides are TGTGCCAGCAGCTTATTAGCAGGGGACATCAACCAGCCCCAGCATTTT. It translates to CASSLLAGDINQPQHF.

This chain uses TRBV30 with TRBJ2-1, with 7 bases aligning to TRBD2. This CDR3 comprises 14 residues. The V and J ends lost 4 bases and 7 bases, in that order; junction bases with no gene match: 10. Germline V lookup: CDR1 GTSNPN, CDR2 SVGIG (reference sequence). The CDR3 nucleotides are TGTGCCTGGAAGCCTTGGCGGGAGATTAATGAGCAGTTCTTC. The encoded protein is CAWKPWREINEQFF.